These 20 T cell receptor beta chains share one sample of origin, sequenced in a study of T cell repertoires in cytomegalovirus infection. TCRdb re-derived calls from the reads in MiXCR, one entry per CDR3 protein. The top ten clones hold 2.8% of a sample with approximately 750,000 distinct CDR3 sequences, roughly 36% of them seen once. The source material was PBMCs. Source of these receptors: a human donor in good health (CMV status not recorded). Some clones in this sample may be carry-over from other donors' samples.

Notes on this clonotype: No conserved phenylalanine or tryptophan ends this CDR3, so it is likely a read error. CDR3 DNA sequence: TGTGCCAGCAGCCATAGTGCTGGACACTCCTACGAGCAGTACTGC. This codes for CASSHSAGHSYEQYC. The V gene is TRBV7-9, the J gene TRBJ2-7, with a possible D match to TRBD1 (5 bases). Between the trimmed V and J ends, which lost 5 bases and 0 bases, there was a span of 14 bases. CDR1 and CDR2 (germline): SEHNR, FQNEAQ (reference sequence). The CDR3 length is 15 residues.

The chain carries TRBV6-5 and TRBJ2-2, with a tentative D call TRBD1 (8 bases). Germline CDR1 reads MNHEY; CDR2 reads SVGAGI. The CDR3 is 14 residues long. Trimming took off 5 bases at V and 7 bases at J, with 14 bases between the two ends. The CDR3 DNA reads as TGTGCCAGCAGTACCACAGGGGGGGGCGGGGAGCTGTTTTTT. Translated: CASSTTGGGGELFF.

Remarks on this clonotype: Since a much larger clone is just one base distant, this may be a read error. The gene calls are TRBV7-2 and TRBJ1-2, with 8 bases aligning to TRBD1. The CDR3 is 14 residues long. Germline assignment: CDR1 SGHTA and CDR2 FQGNSA. CDR3: CAISKGDRNYGYTF. The CDR3 coding sequence is TGTGCCATCAGCAAAGGGGACAGGAACTATGGCTACACCTTC.

With respect to this clonotype: Just one base apart from a much larger clone, this may be a read error. The chain links TRBV7-9 to TRBJ1-2; D not resolved. The germline V gene has CDR1 SEHNR and CDR2 FQNEAQ (reference sequence). This CDR3 is 14 amino acids long. CDR3 residues: CASSLETMAYGCTF. CDR3 DNA: TGTGCCAGCAGCCTTGAGACGATGGCCTATGGCTGCACCTTC.

The chain joins TRBV28 to TRBJ2-5; TRBD1 matches 9 bases. CDR1 MDHEN and CDR2 SYDVKM come from the germline V gene. The CDR3 runs 18 residues. Trimming removed 3 bases from V and 2 bases from J; junction bases left unmatched: 13. In DNA form, the CDR3 reads TGTGCCAGCAGTTTGGTACGGGACAGGGAATATATTCAAGAGACCCAGTACTTC. This sequence encodes CASSLVRDREYIQETQYF.

The chain is built from TRBV7-9 and TRBJ2-3, with 9 bases matching TRBD2. Trimming took 0 bases from V and 0 from J; bases not matched to a gene: 4. This CDR3 region has 17 residues. Germline CDR1 and CDR2: SEHNR and FQNEAQ (reference sequence). CDR3 in DNA: TGTGCCAGCAGCTTAGCAGCGGGAGGTGATAGCACAGATACGCAGTATTTT. Translating gives CASSLAAGGDSTDTQYF.

Remarks on this clonotype: The junction shows a germline mismatch at one end, possibly a read error. The rearrangement links TRBV27 to TRBJ1-6, with D uncertain. The CDR3 is 12 residues long. Germline-derived CDR1 and CDR2 are MNHEY and SMNVEV (reference sequence). The CDR3 nucleotides are TGTGCCAGCAGTTCGCGAGCGACACCCCTCCAATTT. Translation: CASSSRATPLQF.

This clonotype was observed a few times. The chain joins TRBV12-3 or TRBV12-4 to TRBJ2-2; no definite D call. Trimming took 6 bases from V and 2 from J, leaving 10 bases between them. The CDR3 spans 14 residues. CDR3 sequence: CASRPRSNTGELFF. The CDR3 coding sequence is TGTGCCAGCAGACCCCGATCCAACACCGGGGAGCTGTTTTTT.

This clonotype was seen a handful of times. This chain connects TRBV4-1 to TRBJ2-3; D unclear. Trimming removed 0 bases at V and 7 bases at J, with 8 bases between. The germline V gene encodes CDR1 MGHRA and CDR2 YSYEKL. This CDR3 region has 13 residues. This chain's CDR3 is CASSQDGPYTQYF. The CDR3 nucleotides are TGCGCCAGCAGCCAAGATGGACCATATACGCAGTATTTT.

The chain couples TRBV5-4 to TRBJ2-3; 7 bases align to TRBD1. Germline assignment: CDR1 SGHNT and CDR2 YYREEE (reference sequence). Losses at the gene ends were 4 bases for V and 2 bases for J; bases not matched to a gene: 13. The CDR3 length is 17 residues. The CDR3 sequence: CASSPLDRAGVTDTQYF. The CDR3 nucleotides are TGTGCCAGCAGCCCACTAGACAGGGCGGGTGTCACAGATACGCAGTATTTT.

CDR3 residues: CASSDRSGPTNTEAFF. CDR3 DNA: TGTGCCAGCAGCGATCGATCGGGTCCGACGAACACTGAAGCTTTCTTT. The chain carries TRBV7-3 and TRBJ1-1; no clear D gene. The CDR3 contains 16 residues. The germline V and J ends were trimmed by 5 bases and 1 base, with 17 bases remaining between them. CDR1 SGHTA and CDR2 FQGTGA come from the germline V gene.

The chain combines TRBV27 with TRBJ1-2; D remains ambiguous. The CDR3 is made up of 13 amino acids. The V gene's germline CDR1 is MNHEY and CDR2 SMNVEV (reference sequence). Deletions cut 3 bases from V and 4 bases from J, with 9 bases between. CDR3 residues: CASSFLGTYGYTF. CDR3 nucleotide sequence: TGTGCCAGCAGTTTTTTAGGAACCTATGGCTACACCTTC.

V is TRBV5-6 and J is TRBJ2-1; no definite D call. The V end was cut by 0 bases, the J end by 2 bases, with 15 bases between. Germline-derived CDR1 and CDR2 are SGHDT and YYEEEE. The CDR3 is 17 amino acids. The CDR3 coding sequence is TGTGCCAGCAGCTTGGGACCTACATCGAGGACCTACAATGAGCAGTTCTTC. This gives the protein CASSLGPTSRTYNEQFF.

The chain has TRBV11-2 and TRBJ2-7; D is possibly TRBD1 (5 bases). The germline V gene encodes CDR1 SGHAT and CDR2 FQNNGV. This CDR3 spans 15 amino acids. Trimming removed 6 bases at V and 2 bases at J, with 17 bases between. CDR3 nucleotides: TGTGCCAGCAGGTTGACAGCCTTTTTCCCCTACGAGCAGTACTTC. It is translated as CASRLTAFFPYEQYF.

In this sample, this clonotype turned up a few times. The chain uses TRBV4-1 and TRBJ2-1, with D perhaps assigned TRBD1 or TRBD2 (5 bases each). This CDR3 contains 13 residues. CDR1 MGHRA and CDR2 YSYEKL come from the germline V gene. The ends were cut back, 3 bases at V and 8 bases at J, with 11 bases in the middle. In DNA, the CDR3 is TGCGCCAGCAGCCACCCCCGGGGCGATGAGCAGTTCTTC. Translating it yields CASSHPRGDEQFF.

This chain joins TRBV6-1 and TRBJ2-7; 9 bases are shared with TRBD2. Per germline, CDR1 MNHNS and CDR2 SASEGT. The CDR3 extends over 15 amino acids. The ends lost 4 bases at V and 0 bases at J; junction bases unmatched: 4. CDR3 in amino acids: CASSASSGTSYEQYF. In DNA, the CDR3 is TGTGCCAGCAGTGCGTCTAGCGGGACCTCCTACGAGCAGTACTTC.

The J gene is TRBJ2-1, the V gene TRBV6-8, with D unresolved. Germline-derived CDR1 and CDR2 are MNHGY and SAAAGT. The CDR3 runs to 15 residues. V lost 2 bases, J lost 0 bases, and 8 bases lay in between. The CDR3 DNA is TGTGCCAGCAGTTACGGCTCGAGCTCCTACAATGAGCAGTTCTTC. Amino acids: CASSYGSSSYNEQFF.

This clonotype was seen only a few times. The rearrangement links TRBV7-6 to TRBJ2-3; D remains ambiguous. Deletions cut 2 bases from V and 0 bases from J, with 15 bases between. The CDR3 consists of 17 residues. Germline CDR1 and CDR2: SGHVS and FNYEAQ. This CDR3 is CASSLIGPLSSTDTQYF. The CDR3, as DNA: TGTGCCAGCAGCTTAATTGGTCCCCTTTCTAGCACAGATACGCAGTATTTT.

The rearrangement links TRBV28 to TRBJ2-3; 10 bases line up with TRBD2. The CDR3 covers 15 residues. V was pared by 8 bases and J by 5 bases, with 10 bases of the junction left unmatched. Germline V gene sequence: CDR1 MDHEN, CDR2 SYDVKM. The CDR3 loop reads CASPASGGSLDTQYF. The CDR3 DNA reads as TGTGCCAGCCCCGCTAGCGGGGGTTCCCTAGATACGCAGTATTTT.

This clonotype was seen at least ten times. The J gene is TRBJ1-6, the V gene TRBV7-8; weak D call: TRBD1 (6 bases). V shed 3 bases and J shed 10 bases, with 25 bases lying between them. The CDR3 runs 18 residues. Germline loops: CDR1 SGHVS, CDR2 FQNEAQ. Here the CDR3 DNA reads TGTGCCAGCAGCTTTAAAAGCAGGGGCCTCTGGGCAGAGTCACCCCTCCACTTT. Encoded protein: CASSFKSRGLWAESPLHF. The full variable domain, in which reference TRBV7-8 and TRBJ1-6 provide the parts outside the CDR3, is GAGVSQSPRYKVAKRGQDVALRCDPISGHVSLFWYQQALGQGPEFLTYFQNEAQLDKSGLPSDRFFAERPEGSVSTLKIQRTQQEDSAVYLCASSFKSRGLWAESPLHFGNGTRLTVT.